The 5 T cell receptor beta chains below all came from one sample that was sequenced in a study of blood T cell repertoires in COVID-19. The assay was immunoSEQ multiplex PCR, and TCRdb's table has in-frame clones only and misses some. This table has over 200,000 clones, around four fifths appearing once. Sequencing used peripheral blood. The receptors were sampled from a woman between 65 and 79 years old with active or convalescent COVID-19.

V usage is TRBV28 and J usage is TRBJ2-5, with 7 nucleotides matching TRBD2. V lost 3 bases, J lost 1 base, and 5 bases stayed unmatched. This CDR3 spans 15 amino acids. Germline CDR1 MDHEN, CDR2 SYDVKM. The CDR3 nucleotides read TGTGCCAGCAGTTTGGGGGGGACGGTCCAAGAGACCCAGTACTTC. Residues: CASSLGGTVQETQYF.

The chain uses TRBV18 and TRBJ2-3, with TRBD1 matching 7 bases. The CDR3 extends over 15 amino acids. Looked up from germline, CDR1 is KGHSH and CDR2 is LQKENI. V shed 3 bases, J shed 2 bases, and the junction held 5 bases outside the gene matches. The CDR3 DNA reads TGTGCCAGCTCACCCTTGACAGGGACCACAGATACGCAGTATTTT. As protein: CASSPLTGTTDTQYF. Full variable domain (remainder filled in from reference TRBV18 and TRBJ2-3): NAGVMQNPRHLVRRRGQEARLRCSPMKGHSHVYWYRQLPEEGLKFMVYLQKENIIDESGMPKERFSAEFPKEGPSILRIQQVVRGDSAAYFCASSPLTGTTDTQYFGPGTRLTVL.

The rearrangement joins TRBV9 to TRBJ2-7; 8 nucleotides line up with TRBD1. Trimming took 2 bases from V and 4 from J; bases not matched to a gene: 8. The germline V gene encodes CDR1 SGDLS and CDR2 YYNGEE. CDR3 length: 15 amino acids. CDR3 in amino acids: CASSVGQGVFYEQYF. The CDR3 bases are TGTGCCAGCAGCGTTGGACAGGGCGTCTTTTACGAGCAGTACTTC.

CDR3 sequence (DNA): TGCACCAGCAGCCAAGATTATAGCGGTGAGCGGGAGCAGTTCTTC. This encodes CTSSQDYSGEREQFF. The V call is TRBV1, the J call TRBJ2-1; the D call of TRBD2 is as the table states it, not checked on the DNA. TRBV1 is listed as a pseudogene. This CDR3 is built from 15 residues.

The V call is TRBV19, the J call TRBJ1-1; 7 bases are shared with TRBD1. The CDR3 totals 12 residues. Germline V gene sequence: CDR1 LNHDA, CDR2 SQIVND (reference sequence). V lost 7 bases and J lost 11; bases outside the gene matches: 10. CDR3 sequence: CASTEEQGTAFF. CDR3 DNA sequence: TGTGCCAGTACTGAAGAACAGGGGACGGCTTTCTTT.